This paragraph reports one TCR beta chain. The data were taken from a study of blood T cell repertoires in COVID-19. The overall study: Samples representing acute and convalescent COVID-19 were sourced from the United States, Italy and Spain.

Per the original methods: Amplification from reference gene primers served as the basis for estimated nucleated cell counts. Produced via immunoSEQ multiplex PCR; TCRdb's table is partial and in-frame only. V and J calls and clone size are as listed in that table; D and trimming were resolved from the DNA. The table includes 250,000 to 300,000 clones, about three quarters detected once. The sample was peripheral blood. The sequence was collected from a woman older than 75 with acute or convalescent COVID-19.

CDR3 in amino acids: CASGTQTGGSSPLHF. CDR3 DNA: TGTGCTAGTGGGACGCAGACAGGGGGGAGTTCACCCCTCCACTTT. This chain connects TRBV12-5 to TRBJ1-6; 9 positions match TRBD1. The CDR3 sequence is 15 residues long. Germline CDR1 is LGHNT and CDR2 is FRNRAP. Trimming cost V 6 bases and J 9 bases; bases outside gene matches: 9. Full variable domain (outside the CDR3, taken from reference TRBV12-5 and TRBJ1-6): DARVTQTPRHKVTEMGQEVTMRCQPILGHNTVFWYRQTMMQGLELLAYFRNRAPLDDSGMPKDRFSAEMPDATLATLKIQPSEPRDSAVYFCASGTQTGGSSPLHFGNGTRLTVT.